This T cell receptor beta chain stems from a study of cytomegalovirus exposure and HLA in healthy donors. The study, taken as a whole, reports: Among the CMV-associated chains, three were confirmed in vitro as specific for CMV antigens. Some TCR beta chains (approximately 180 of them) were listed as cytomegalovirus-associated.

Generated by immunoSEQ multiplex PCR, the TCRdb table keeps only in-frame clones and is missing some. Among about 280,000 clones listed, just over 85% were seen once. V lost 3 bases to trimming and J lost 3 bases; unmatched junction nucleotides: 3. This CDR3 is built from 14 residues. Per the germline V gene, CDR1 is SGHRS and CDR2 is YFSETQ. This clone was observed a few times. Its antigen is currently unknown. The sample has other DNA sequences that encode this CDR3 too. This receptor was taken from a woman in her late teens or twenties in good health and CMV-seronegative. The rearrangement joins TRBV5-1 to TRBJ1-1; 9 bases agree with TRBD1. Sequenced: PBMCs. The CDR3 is CASSSGQGYTEAFF. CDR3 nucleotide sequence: TGCGCCAGCAGCTCCGGACAGGGGTACACTGAAGCTTTCTTT.